This T cell receptor (beta chain) derives from a study of T cell repertoires in cytomegalovirus infection. TCRdb recomputed calls from the reads with MiXCR, one row per CDR3 protein. Seen here are roughly 990,000 distinct CDR3 sequences, 25% to 40% observed once, and the top ten hold roughly 12%. CDR1 and CDR2 from the germline V gene are ENHRY and SYGVKD. The germline V and J ends were trimmed by 8 bases and 4 bases, with 17 bases remaining between them. CDR3 length: 14 residues. A word on this clonotype: The antigen is not known.

Sample: cultured CD8+ T cells from PBMCs, taken from culture after CMV antigen stimulation. The TCR comes from a human donor in good health (CMV status not recorded). Some clones in this sample may be carry-over from other donors' samples. The chain combines TRBV10-3 with TRBJ1-2; a weak D match, TRBD1 (5 bases). The CDR3 DNA is TGTGCCATCGAAGACAGCTCTCGATTCTATGGCTACACCTTC. Protein product: CAIEDSSRFYGYTF.